This T cell receptor beta chain is drawn from a study of patients and donors after allogeneic stem cell transplantation. From the RT-PCR reads, TCRdb called clonotypes with MiXCR, one entry per CDR3 protein. The profile shows about 230,000 distinct CDR3 sequences, roughly 14% of them singletons. The sequenced material came from blood, either unsorted or a sorted T cell fraction (not recorded which). The clonotype was recovered from a human donor who was either an allogeneic HSCT recipient or a stem cell or donor lymphocyte infusion donor (not recorded which). It is not recorded whose cells these are; they may come from a transplant donor.

CDR3 sequence: CASTWGSGETQYF. CDR3 coding DNA: TGTGCCAGCACATGGGGGTCCGGGGAGACCCAGTACTTC. The chain uses TRBV6-1 and TRBJ2-5; perhaps D is TRBD1 or TRBD2 (5 bases each). V was clipped by 7 bases and J by 5 bases, with 14 bases between them. Germline CDR1 reads MNHNS; CDR2 reads SASEGT. The CDR3 loop spans 13 amino acids.